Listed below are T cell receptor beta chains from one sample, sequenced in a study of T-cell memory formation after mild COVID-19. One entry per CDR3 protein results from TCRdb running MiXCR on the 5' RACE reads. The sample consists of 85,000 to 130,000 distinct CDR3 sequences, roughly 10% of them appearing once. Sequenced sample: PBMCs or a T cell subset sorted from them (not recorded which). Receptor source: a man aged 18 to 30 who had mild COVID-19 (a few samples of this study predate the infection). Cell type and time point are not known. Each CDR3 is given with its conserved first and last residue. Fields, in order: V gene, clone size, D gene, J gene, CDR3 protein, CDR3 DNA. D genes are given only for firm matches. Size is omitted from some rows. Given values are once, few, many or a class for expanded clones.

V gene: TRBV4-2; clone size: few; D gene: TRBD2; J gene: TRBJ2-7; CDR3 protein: CASSPQGTSTYEQYF; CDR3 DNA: TGTGCCAGCAGCCCGCAGGGGACTAGCACCTACGAGCAGTACTTC
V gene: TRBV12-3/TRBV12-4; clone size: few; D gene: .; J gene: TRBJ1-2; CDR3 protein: CASSATGWAYGYTF; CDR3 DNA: TGTGCCAGCAGTGCGACAGGTTGGGCCTATGGCTACACCTTC
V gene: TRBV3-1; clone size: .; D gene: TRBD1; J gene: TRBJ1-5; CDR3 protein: CASSQDGTAYQPQHF; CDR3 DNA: TGTGCCAGCAGCCAAGATGGGACAGCGTATCAGCCCCAGCATTTT
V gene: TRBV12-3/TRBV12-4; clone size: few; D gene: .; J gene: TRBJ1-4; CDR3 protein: CASSLIPGKLFF; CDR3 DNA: TGTGCCAGCAGCCTCATTCCCGGAAAACTGTTTTTT
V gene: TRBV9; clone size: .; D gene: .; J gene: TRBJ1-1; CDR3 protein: CASSPQRTNTEAFF; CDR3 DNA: TGTGCCAGCAGCCCCCAGCGGACGAACACTGAAGCTTTCTTT
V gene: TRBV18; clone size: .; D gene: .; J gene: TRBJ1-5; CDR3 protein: CASSPSVNINQPQHF; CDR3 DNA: TGTGCCAGCTCACCAAGTGTGAACATCAATCAGCCCCAGCATTTT
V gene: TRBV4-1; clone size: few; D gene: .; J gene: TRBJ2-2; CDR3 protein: CASSLKLEGGTGELFF; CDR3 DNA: TGCGCCAGCAGCCTAAAATTAGAGGGGGGCACCGGGGAGCTGTTTTTT
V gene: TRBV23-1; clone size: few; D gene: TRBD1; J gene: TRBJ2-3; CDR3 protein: CASTIEQGIGTDTQYF; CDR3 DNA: TGCGCCAGCACAATAGAACAGGGGATAGGGACAGATACGCAGTATTTT
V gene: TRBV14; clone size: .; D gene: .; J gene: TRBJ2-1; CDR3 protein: CASSPVGLYNEQFF; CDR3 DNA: TGTGCCAGCAGCCCGGTGGGCTTATACAATGAGCAGTTCTTC
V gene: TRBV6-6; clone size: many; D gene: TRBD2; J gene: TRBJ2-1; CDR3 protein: CASSPLAGHYNEQFF; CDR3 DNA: TGTGCCAGCAGCCCTCTAGCGGGGCACTACAATGAGCAGTTCTTC
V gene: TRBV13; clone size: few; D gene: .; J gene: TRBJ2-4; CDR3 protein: CASSLSEGLAKNIQYF; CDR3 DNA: TGTGCCAGCAGCTTATCAGAGGGTTTAGCCAAAAACATTCAGTACTTC
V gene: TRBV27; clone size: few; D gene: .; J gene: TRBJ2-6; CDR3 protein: CASKLYSGANVLTF; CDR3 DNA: TGTGCCAGCAAATTGTACTCTGGGGCCAACGTCCTGACTTTC
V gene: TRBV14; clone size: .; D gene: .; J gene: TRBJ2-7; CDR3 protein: CASSQDPVYEQYF; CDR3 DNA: TGTGCCAGCAGCCAAGATCCGGTCTACGAGCAGTACTTC
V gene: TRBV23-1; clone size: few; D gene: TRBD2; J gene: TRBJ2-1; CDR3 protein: CASSGKVSGSYNEQFF; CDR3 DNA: TGCGCCAGCAGTGGAAAGGTTAGCGGGTCCTACAATGAGCAGTTCTTC
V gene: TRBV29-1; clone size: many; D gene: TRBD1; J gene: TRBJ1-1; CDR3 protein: CSVESVGQGGRAGEAFF; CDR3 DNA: TGCAGCGTTGAGTCAGTGGGACAGGGCGGTCGGGCGGGAGAAGCTTTCTTT
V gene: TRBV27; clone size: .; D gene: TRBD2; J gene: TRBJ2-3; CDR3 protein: CASSPPFKGGGPDTQYF; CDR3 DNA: TGTGCCAGCAGTCCCCCTTTTAAGGGCGGGGGGCCAGATACGCAGTATTTT
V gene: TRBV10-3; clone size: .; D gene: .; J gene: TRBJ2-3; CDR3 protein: CAISGPEHDTDTQYF; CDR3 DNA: TGTGCCATCAGTGGTCCGGAGCACGACACAGATACGCAGTATTTT
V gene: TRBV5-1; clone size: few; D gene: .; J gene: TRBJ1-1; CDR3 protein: CASSLRGGDTEAFF; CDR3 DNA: TGCGCCAGCAGCTTGCGGGGTGGCGACACTGAAGCTTTCTTT
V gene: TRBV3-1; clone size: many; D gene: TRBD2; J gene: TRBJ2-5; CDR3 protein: CASSQDRTSGGIEETQYF; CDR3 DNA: TGTGCCAGCAGCCAAGATCGGACTAGCGGGGGGATAGAAGAGACCCAGTACTTC
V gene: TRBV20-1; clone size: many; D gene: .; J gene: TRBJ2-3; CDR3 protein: CSARDQAGLEVDTQYF; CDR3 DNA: TGCAGTGCTAGAGATCAGGCAGGGTTGGAAGTGGATACGCAGTATTTT
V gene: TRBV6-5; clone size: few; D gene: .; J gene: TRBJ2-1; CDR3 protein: CASSYSGGIPYNEQFF; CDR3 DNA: TGTGCCAGCAGTTACTCGGGGGGCATCCCCTACAATGAGCAGTTCTTC
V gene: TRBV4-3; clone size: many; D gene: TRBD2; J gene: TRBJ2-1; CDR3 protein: CASSQLAGTVGSYNEQFF; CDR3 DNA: TGCGCCAGCAGCCAACTAGCGGGGACCGTAGGCTCCTACAATGAGCAGTTCTTC
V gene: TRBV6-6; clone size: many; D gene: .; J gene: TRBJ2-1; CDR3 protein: CASSYSAASYEQFF; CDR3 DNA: TGTGCCAGCAGTTACTCGGCGGCTAGCTATGAGCAGTTCTTC
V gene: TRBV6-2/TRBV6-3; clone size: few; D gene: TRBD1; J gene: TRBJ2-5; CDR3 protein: CASSAGTGNVETQYF; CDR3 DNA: TGTGCCAGCAGTGCCGGGACAGGCAATGTGGAGACCCAGTACTTC
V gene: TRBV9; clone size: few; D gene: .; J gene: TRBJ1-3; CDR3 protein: CASSVGGSPGNTIYF; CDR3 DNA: TGTGCCAGCAGCGTAGGGGGGTCCCCTGGAAACACCATATATTTT
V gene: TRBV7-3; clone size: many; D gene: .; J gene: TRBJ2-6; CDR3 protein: CASSSHSGANVLTF; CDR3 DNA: TGTGCCAGCAGCTCCCACTCTGGGGCCAACGTCCTGACTTTC
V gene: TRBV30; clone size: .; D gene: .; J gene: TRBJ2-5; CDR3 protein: CAWSVGGGYRETQYF; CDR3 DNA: TGTGCCTGGAGTGTAGGCGGGGGCTATCGGGAGACCCAGTACTTC